This T cell receptor (beta chain) was captured by sequencing in a study of blood T cell repertoires in COVID-19 (dated by TCRdb to the early 2020s). Background for the entire study: Samples from collaborators originated in the United States, Italy and Spain and spanned both the acute and convalescent phases of COVID-19. The prospective study material was composed of cDNA or gDNA derived from T cells, B-cell-depleted T cells, or PBMCs. Subjects who had been exposed to COVID-19, were actively infected with it, or had recovered from it provided the deeply sampled blood TCRbeta repertoires that made up the dataset. The repertoires were released in a freely available public database meant as a resource for research on the immune response to SARS-CoV-2. Samples were obtained from the ongoing ImmuneRACE study (first 160 participants) and from about 1,300 subjects provided by 6 global collaborators. The sample metadata nearly always contained a de-identified subject ID, COVID-19 status, age in years and sex. Where available, HLA class I and class II types were taken from metadata supplied by the sample provider and were not determined by assay-based typing.

Whole blood was collected in K2EDTA tubes by collaborating institutions according to the institutions' own protocols. Collaborator samples were shipped for TCRbeta analysis as frozen whole blood, isolated PBMCs, or DNA extracted from either sample type. TCRbeta CDR3 regions were amplified from genomic DNA by means of the immunoSEQ Assay, a bias-controlled multiplex PCR. In the authors' own workflow: Within the assay, amplification of reference gene primers was used to estimate how many nucleated cells each sample contained. To quantify the absolute abundance of each unique TCRbeta CDR3 rearrangement, sequence reads were collapsed and filtered. For each sample, productive Simpson clonality was calculated as the square root of Simpson's diversity index across productive rearrangements. Held by TCRdb, this immuneACCESS table contains in-frame sequences only and omits some clones. Under half of the omission traces to an unresolved V gene where checked; the cause of the rest is unknown. V and J calls plus clone size are reproduced from that table; the DNA served to infer D and trimming. The sample yields over 200,000 clones; around 82% were counted once. Roughly 8.8% of the sample is held by the ten biggest clonotypes.

Here is what the overall study found, with its caveats: The quantity of clinical and demographic metadata differed by source and by participant and was supplied without curation.

The CDR3 measures 14 amino acids from cysteine to phenylalanine. The CDR3 DNA has 42 bases and is translated from base 1. Per the germline V gene, SGHRS is the CDR1 and YFSETQ is the CDR2. Trimming costs V 2 bases and J 6 bases, and their ends lie 12 bases apart. A remark on this clone: Its antigen has not been determined. No qualities accompany the bases; no much larger clone lies one base away.

Sequences were obtained from peripheral blood. The sequence links TRBV5-1 to TRBJ2-1, with the D gene call left open. This TCR derives from a woman aged 50 to 60 with acute or convalescent COVID-19. CDR3 protein: CASSLTGVGNEQFF. The DNA is as follows: TGCGCCAGCAGCTTAACGGGTGTTGGCAATGAGCAGTTCTTC.